This T cell receptor beta chain was recorded in a study of blood T cells in healthy people across ages (dated by TCRdb to about 2015). Context from the whole study: In model experiments, template switching captured about one uniquely barcoded TCR beta cDNA molecule for every two T cells. Donors of different ages were randomly distributed across sequencing lanes to avoid experimental bias. The donors were divided into four age groups: young (average approximately 17 years), middle-aged (about 40), aged (about 56) and long-lived (82). The study analyzed two additional independent replicas of 1 million unique cDNA reads from the same blood draw for two donors, one aged 18 to 29 and one aged 80 or older. The study measured age-related changes in TCR beta repertoire diversity using deep sequencing normalized with unique cDNA molecular identifiers. Results the study describes overall, beyond this receptor: As age increased, observed TCR beta diversity per million T cells dropped in a roughly linear way, and a significant reduction was already evident by age roughly 36. Compared with the aged group, more naive CD4+ T cells, fewer expanded clones and increased TCR diversity were shown by the long-lived group, suggesting age selection. Bulk unsorted PBMC profiling prevented conclusive comparison of naive and antigen-experienced compartments. The percentage of naive T cells measured by flow cytometry correlated strongly with observed TCR beta diversity. Estimates of total diversity based on one million sequenced T cells were regarded as lower bounds and as underestimates. Donor CMV infection status was unknown, potentially confounding age-related changes in expanded clonotypes.

Donors were 35 to 40 systemically healthy Caucasian individuals from Russia aged roughly 6 to 90 years. Each donor gave 8 to 10 milliliters of peripheral blood, collected into EDTA-treated Vacutainer tubes. Ficoll-Paque density-gradient centrifugation was used to isolate PBMCs, with at least 7 million obtained per sample. Total RNA was extracted from PBMCs with Trizol reagent, with at least 6 micrograms obtained per sample. For every donor, an aliquot of PBMCs went through flow cytometry to measure the percentages of naive CD45RAhigh/CD27high T cells. Libraries were constructed by 5' RACE. TCRdb names Illumina HiSeq 2500 as the instrument used. A second roughly 7 to 11 cycle PCR used a sample-barcoded 5' primer and a J-beta primer mix. Each TCR beta cDNA molecule received a unique molecular identifier from a template-switch 5' adaptor carrying 12 random nucleotides. Each sample yielded at least 2.5 million CDR3-containing paired-end reads. All of the RNA was converted into first-strand cDNA using the Mint cDNA synthesis kit, with a TRBC-specific oligonucleotide serving as the primer. Following uracil-DNA glycosylase treatment, all cDNA underwent a first 18-cycle PCR with the universal primers M1SS and BC2_uni_R. The paper's data handling went like this. Each sample was normalized by randomly selecting 1 million high-quality reads, each carrying a distinct molecular identifier. Reads sharing molecular identifiers were discarded rather than binned into consensus sequences. CDR3 identification, clonotype clustering and error correction used MiTCR with a Q25 quality threshold and the strictest error-elimination algorithm. A nonparametric unseen species model using Euler transformation provided a lower-bound estimate of total TCR beta diversity. The public reads were run again by TCRdb, first through fastp at Q25 and then through MiXCR, and only productive beta chains were kept. Here each entry gathers all rows of one CDR3 protein and keeps the most common genes and DNA. In this record, the V and J calls reflect TCRdb's handling and not the investigators' own analysis. The sample includes about 830,000 distinct CDR3 sequences, with less than 80% observed a single time. Clones ranked in the top ten supply 28% of the sample.

This clonotype showed up many times. Its antigen is still unknown. Base qualities are not at hand, and no much larger clone is one base apart. The clonotype was recovered from a man aged 25-45 years in good health. The sample comprised blood.

DNA sequence: TGTGCCAGCAGCAGAGGGGCGGGGGAATTCGATGAGCAGTTCTTC. It specifies CASSRGAGEFDEQFF. The rearranged chain carries TRBV12-3 or TRBV12-4 and TRBJ2-1; the central 7 bases match TRBD2. After removal of 6 bases from V and 8 bases from J, the junction retains 13 bases not matched to a gene. From its cysteine to its phenylalanine, the CDR3 spans 15 amino acids. The entry retains the CDR3 DNA only, 45 bases that are in frame from base 1.